The clone carrying this T cell receptor (beta chain) was seen once. This sample is drawn from a study of blood T cell repertoires in COVID-19. Overall study: Acute and convalescent COVID-19 samples came from the United States, Italy and Spain. T cells, B-cell-depleted T cells, or PBMCs provided the cDNA or gDNA that served as material.

The protocol was immunoSEQ multiplex PCR, while the TCRdb copy is restricted to in-frame clones and leaves out a portion. The data show nearly 350,000 clones, around nine tenths seen once. The Seattle site enrolled patients during active infection and followed them longitudinally. The sequence was obtained from a woman between 65 and 79 years old with COVID-19, enrolled during active disease. The sequenced material came from peripheral blood.

The DNA for the CDR3 is TGTGCCAGCAGCTCTAGCGGGGGGGGACTGTACTTC. Its translation: CASSSSGGGLYF. The chain uses TRBV5-4 and TRBJ2-7, with 12 bases matching TRBD2. The trim removed 3 bases at V and 12 bases at J, leaving 4 bases unmatched. The CDR3 is 12 residues long. CDR1 is SGHNT, CDR2 YYREEE, per germline (reference sequence).